Sequencing of this T cell receptor beta chain was carried out in a study of identical twins. This clonotype was seen more than once but under ten times. The antigen is undetermined. Template switching, a step in the protocol, added a universal primer site, and cDNA carried unique molecular identifiers. TCRdb reanalysed the 5' RACE reads using MiXCR and keeps one entry per CDR3 protein. The table has about 810,000 distinct CDR3 sequences, approximately 13% seen once; the top ten hold 1.5% to 2%. The study's findings and limits: Zero-insertion analyses could be partly confounded by invariant MAIT and iNKT cells. Sequences that were beta out-of-frame showed weaker excess twin sharing.

CDR3 size: 16 residues. The J segment lost 3 bases and the V segment lost 0 bases, leaving 5 bases of the junction unmatched. The germline gives CDR1 SGDLS, CDR2 YYNGEE. The data also belong to a second study, concerning yellow fever vaccine responses in identical twins.

The rearrangement uses TRBV9 and TRBJ2-1; 8 nucleotides agree with TRBD1. The source material was PBMCs. This TCR derives from a woman aged 18-30 years in good health. This chain's CDR3 is CASSVVPGGLYNEQFF. The CDR3 region has the DNA TGTGCCAGCAGCGTAGTACCAGGGGGCCTCTACAATGAGCAGTTCTTC.